Each of the 23 T cell receptor beta chains below was sequenced from the same sample in a study of patients and donors after allogeneic stem cell transplantation. TCRdb reanalysed the RT-PCR reads using MiXCR and keeps one entry per CDR3 protein. The sample contains roughly 200,000 distinct CDR3 sequences, 38% of which appear only once. Sequenced material: blood, either unsorted or a sorted T cell fraction (not recorded which). These receptors were collected from a human donor who was either an allogeneic HSCT recipient or a stem cell or donor lymphocyte infusion donor (not recorded which). It is not recorded whose cells these are; they may come from a transplant donor.

V and J are TRBV27 and TRBJ1-6; D is unresolved. From germline, CDR1 is MNHEY and CDR2 SMNVEV (reference sequence). The CDR3 sequence is 13 residues long. V was clipped by 4 bases and J by 9 bases, with 10 bases between them. The CDR3 reads CASSSRTSSPLHF. In nucleotides, the CDR3 is TGTGCCAGCAGTTCCAGGACCAGTTCACCCCTCCACTTT.

The chain couples TRBV29-1 to TRBJ2-5, with a weak D call TRBD1 (5 bases). The CDR3 is made up of 13 amino acids. The germline V and J ends were trimmed by 6 bases and 9 bases, with 20 bases remaining between them. Germline V lookup: CDR1 SQVTM, CDR2 ANQGSEA. The DNA for the CDR3 is TGCAGCGTCAGATCGAAGTGGGGCGAGTCCCAGTACTTC. This gives the protein CSVRSKWGESQYF.

CDR3: CASSPNRDSYGYTF. In nucleotides, the CDR3 is TGTGCCAGCTCACCAAACCGGGACAGCTATGGCTACACCTTC. This chain joins TRBV18 and TRBJ1-2; 7 bases are a match to TRBD1. Unmatched junction bases numbered 4, after V lost 2 bases and J lost 4 bases. CDR3 size: 14 residues. CDR1 and CDR2 (germline): KGHSH, LQKENI.

This chain uses TRBV4-1 with TRBJ1-2; D is unclear. The V end lost 4 bases, the J end lost 4 bases, and 13 bases lay between the germline ends. CDR1 is MGHRA, CDR2 YSYEKL, per germline. This CDR3 has 14 residues. CDR3 amino acids: CASSRLLYRYGYTF. CDR3 sequence (DNA): TGCGCCAGCAGCCGTTTATTATATCGCTATGGCTACACCTTC.

This clonotype was observed a few times. V is TRBV12-3 or TRBV12-4 and J is TRBJ1-2; a possible D gene is TRBD1 (6 bases). The CDR3 consists of 13 residues. V dropped 6 bases and J dropped 8 bases, with 16 bases sitting between them. CDR3 DNA: TGTGCCAGCAGCCCGCGCGGGGGCGAGGGCTACACCTTC. Translation gives CASSPRGGEGYTF.

The chain combines TRBV12-3 or TRBV12-4 with TRBJ2-2; 10 nucleotides align to TRBD2. With V trimmed by 3 bases and J by 14 bases, 12 bases remained unmatched. The CDR3 covers 15 residues. The CDR3 DNA reads as TGTGCCAGCAGTTTTGGATCTAGCGGGGGCCTTCCACTGTTTTTT. This encodes CASSFGSSGGLPLFF.

V is TRBV5-1 and J is TRBJ1-2, with D unclear. The CDR3 spans 15 residues. Looked up from germline, CDR1 is SGHRS and CDR2 is YFSETQ. The V and J ends lost 0 bases and 6 bases respectively, with 15 bases between them. The CDR3 DNA follows: TGCGCCAGCAGCTTGGCCCCGGGGTATAGGAATGGCTACACCTTC. It is translated as CASSLAPGYRNGYTF.

This clonotype was seen only a few times. The chain links TRBV5-1 to TRBJ1-3; tentative D call: TRBD1 (5 bases). V was clipped by 4 bases and J by 0 bases, with 14 bases between them. This CDR3 contains 16 residues. Germline V gene data show CDR1 as SGHRS and CDR2 as YFSETQ. The CDR3 bases are TGCGCCAGCAGCATGCGGCCAGGGAGCTCTGGAAACACCATATATTTT. It translates to CASSMRPGSSGNTIYF.

This rearrangement joins TRBV7-3 to TRBJ2-3; 7 nucleotides agree with TRBD2. Germline CDR1 SGHTA, CDR2 FQGTGA. J gave up 6 bases and V 5 bases, and 8 bases lay outside the gene matches. CDR3 size: 14 residues. The CDR3 loop is CASSPRLGGDTQYF. The DNA for the CDR3 is TGTGCCAGCAGCCCCCGGTTGGGGGGGGATACGCAGTATTTT.

J is TRBJ2-1 and V is TRBV28; TRBD1 matches at 10 bases. The CDR3 spans 17 residues. Trimming removed 7 bases from V and 5 bases from J; junction bases left unmatched: 14. Germline V gene data show CDR1 as MDHEN and CDR2 as SYDVKM. The CDR3 here is CASNERGGQGLHNEQFF. CDR3 DNA sequence: TGTGCCAGCAACGAGAGGGGGGGACAGGGGCTGCACAATGAGCAGTTCTTC.

The chain joins TRBV12-3 or TRBV12-4 to TRBJ1-3, with D hard to call. Trimming took off 6 bases at V and 0 bases at J, with 9 bases between the two ends. This CDR3 comprises 14 residues. CDR3 protein: CASRRAGSGNTIYF. In DNA, the CDR3 is TGTGCCAGCAGGCGAGCGGGCTCTGGAAACACCATATATTTT.

This clonotype has just a few counts. J is TRBJ1-4 and V is TRBV12-3 or TRBV12-4, with D possibly TRBD1 on 6 matching bases. The CDR3 extends over 14 amino acids. Trimming cost V 4 bases and J 8 bases, with 14 bases left between them. CDR3 sequence reads: CASSWDTGLEKLFF. For the CDR3, the DNA is TGTGCCAGCAGTTGGGACACGGGATTGGAAAAACTGTTTTTT.

The chain uses TRBV21-1 and TRBJ1-2; the DNA was not compared with TRBD1, the D call given in the table. TRBV21-1 is assigned pseudogene status. The CDR3 is 18 residues long. The CDR3 here is CASSIFYRDRRLDYGYTF. CDR3 DNA: TGTGCCAGCAGCATCTTCTACCGGGACAGGAGGCTTGACTATGGCTACACCTTC.

This CDR3 is CASSGDRSSYYEQYF. The DNA of the CDR3 is TGCGCCAGCAGCGGCGACAGGTCCTCTTACTACGAGCAGTACTTC. V and J are TRBV4-3 and TRBJ2-7, with a tentative D call TRBD1 (6 bases). The V gene's germline CDR1 is LGHNA and CDR2 YSLEER. The V end lost 5 bases, the J end lost 3 bases, and 17 bases lay between the germline ends. There are 15 residues in the CDR3.

The chain combines TRBV12-3 or TRBV12-4 with TRBJ1-6; D possibly corresponds to TRBD1 (5 bases). The CDR3 contains 11 residues. The V end was cut by 6 bases, the J end by 13 bases, with 10 bases between. CDR3 nucleotide sequence: TGTGCCAGCAGCCATGGGGGGCCCCTCCACTTT. Amino acid sequence: CASSHGGPLHF.

This clonotype has only a few counts. This chain uses TRBV29-1 with TRBJ2-2; 7 positions match TRBD2. The germline V gene has CDR1 SQVTM and CDR2 ANQGSEA. CDR3 size: 15 residues. Trimming removed 6 bases from V and 4 bases from J; junction bases left unmatched: 11. CDR3 protein: CSVQPGLSFTGELFF. The CDR3 nucleotides read TGCAGCGTCCAGCCGGGACTATCATTCACCGGGGAGCTGTTTTTT.

In this sample, this clonotype turned up a few times. The V and J genes are TRBV6-5 and TRBJ2-7; TRBD1 matches 10 bases. There are 16 residues in the CDR3. In germline, CDR1 is MNHEY, CDR2 SVGAGI. Losses at the gene ends were 2 bases for V and 3 bases for J; bases not matched to a gene: 7. The CDR3 DNA follows: TGTGCCAGCAGTTACCTAACCGGGACAGGGGACTACGAGCAGTACTTC. It encodes CASSYLTGTGDYEQYF.

V and J are TRBV5-1 and TRBJ2-7, with D possibly TRBD2 on 5 matching bases. The V gene's germline CDR1 is SGHRS and CDR2 YFSETQ. V was cut by 3 bases and J by 0 bases, with 10 bases left in between. The CDR3 is 14 residues long. The CDR3 nucleotides are TGCGCCAGCAGCTGGGAGTCCCTCTCCTACGAGCAGTACTTC. The encoded protein is CASSWESLSYEQYF.

The chain combines TRBV5-1 with TRBJ1-2; D gene uncertain. The CDR3 totals 12 residues. V shed 4 bases and J shed 4 bases, with 8 bases lying between them. CDR1 is SGHRS and CDR2 is YFSETQ in the germline V gene. In nucleotides, the CDR3 is TGCGCCAGCAGCCCTTACGGCTATGGCTACACCTTC. Translation: CASSPYGYGYTF.

This clonotype occurred a few times. This chain connects TRBV12-3 or TRBV12-4 to TRBJ2-1; 7 bases line up with TRBD1. The CDR3 totals 14 residues. Unmatched junction bases numbered 0, after V lost 4 bases and J lost 0 bases. The CDR3 nucleotides are TGTGCCAGCAGTTCAGGGGGCTCCTACAATGAGCAGTTCTTC. It is translated as CASSSGGSYNEQFF.

V and J are TRBV14 and TRBJ2-1; D call uncertain. Germline CDR1 SGHDN, CDR2 FVKESK. Trimming shortened V by 1 base and J by 6 bases, and 4 bases separated the two germline ends. The CDR3 is made up of 12 amino acids. CDR3 amino acids: CASSQAGNEQFF. Written as DNA, the CDR3 is TGTGCCAGCAGCCAAGCGGGCAATGAGCAGTTCTTC.

A few counts support this clonotype. The chain carries TRBV7-6 and TRBJ2-3, with unresolved D. The CDR3 runs to 13 residues. Trimming took 4 bases from V and 4 from J, leaving 9 bases between them. Germline CDR1 reads SGHVS; CDR2 reads FNYEAQ. In nucleotides, the CDR3 is TGTGCCAGCAGCTCCCAAAGGGCAGATACGCAGTATTTT. Translated: CASSSQRADTQYF.

A few counts support this clonotype. The rearrangement uses TRBV4-3 and TRBJ1-2; D possibly corresponds to TRBD1 (6 bases). V lost 4 bases to trimming and J lost 5 bases, with 23 bases between them. The CDR3 is made up of 17 amino acids. Germline loops: CDR1 LGHNA, CDR2 YSLEER. The CDR3 loop reads CASSLQTGSIPLYGYTF. CDR3 coding DNA: TGCGCCAGCAGCCTTCAGACAGGTTCAATCCCCCTTTATGGCTACACCTTC.